This T cell receptor beta chain appears in the sequencing data of a study of Graves' ophthalmopathy and Graves' hyperthyroidism. Findings and limits, study-wide: Also, most clonotypes expanded in the thyroid above 0.001 frequency appeared in blood. For predicting ophthalmopathy progression, the model had 70.59% sensitivity and nearly 75% specificity.

TCR beta CDR3 regions were amplified from RNA transcripts. HTBI primers primed a first-round RT-PCR, and a second-round multiplex PCR followed. TCRdb analysed the multiplex PCR reads with MiXCR anew, one entry per CDR3 protein. The sample carries over 650,000 distinct CDR3 sequences, about 41% recorded once. This clonotype was seen repeatedly, ten times or more. Its antigen is not identified. Patients with other autoimmune diseases, uncontrolled infections, pregnancy or lactation were excluded. PBMCs came from roughly 10 ml of fresh peripheral blood. The CDR3 spans 12 residues. Trimming left V 3 bases short and J 4 bases short, with 9 bases between. Germline assignment: CDR1 DFQATT and CDR2 SNEGSKA (reference sequence).

The clonotype comes from an adult man with Graves' ophthalmopathy. Material for sequencing was peripheral blood. This chain connects TRBV20-1 to TRBJ1-1; D gene uncertain. CDR3 residues: CSASAGGTEAFF. The CDR3 region has the DNA TGCAGTGCTAGCGCGGGAGGCACTGAAGCTTTCTTT.